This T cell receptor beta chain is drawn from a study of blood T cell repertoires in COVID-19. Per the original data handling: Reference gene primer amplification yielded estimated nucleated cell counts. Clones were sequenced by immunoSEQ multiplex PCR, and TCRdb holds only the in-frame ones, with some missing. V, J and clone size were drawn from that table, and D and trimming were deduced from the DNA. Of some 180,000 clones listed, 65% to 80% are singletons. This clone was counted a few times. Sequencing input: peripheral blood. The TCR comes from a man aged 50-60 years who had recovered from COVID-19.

Here the CDR3 reads CASSPGTSGVNTGELFF. The CDR3 nucleotides read TGTGCCAGCTCACCCGGGACTAGCGGAGTGAACACCGGGGAGCTGTTTTTT. The chain recombines TRBV18 with TRBJ2-2; 11 bases align to TRBD2. This CDR3 has 17 residues. Looked up from germline, CDR1 is KGHSH and CDR2 is LQKENI. V shed 3 bases, J shed 1 base, and the junction held 4 bases outside the gene matches.